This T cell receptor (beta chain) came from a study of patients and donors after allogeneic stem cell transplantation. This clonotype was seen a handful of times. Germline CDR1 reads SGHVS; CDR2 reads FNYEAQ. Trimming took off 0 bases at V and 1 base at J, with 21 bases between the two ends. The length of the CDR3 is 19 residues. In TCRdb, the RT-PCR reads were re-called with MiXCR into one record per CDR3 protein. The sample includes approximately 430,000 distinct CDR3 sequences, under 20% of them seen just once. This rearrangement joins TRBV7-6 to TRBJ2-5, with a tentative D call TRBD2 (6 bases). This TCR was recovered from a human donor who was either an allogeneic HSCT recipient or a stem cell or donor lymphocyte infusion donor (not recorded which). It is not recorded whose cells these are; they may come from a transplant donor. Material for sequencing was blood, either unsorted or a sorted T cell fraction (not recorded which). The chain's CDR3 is CASSLAQGVNGRSQETQYF. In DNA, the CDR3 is TGTGCCAGCAGCTTAGCCCAGGGTGTTAACGGGAGATCCCAAGAGACCCAGTACTTC.